The clone carrying this TCR beta chain was seen many times. Its antigen is as yet unknown. TCR beta CDR3 regions were amplified from RNA. HTBI primers were the set used in a first-round RT-PCR of the TCR CDR3. TCRdb passed the multiplex PCR reads through MiXCR, listing each CDR3 protein once. The sample has about 410,000 distinct CDR3 sequences; about 15% are singletons. The sample is drawn from a study of T cells in Graves' hyperthyroidism and ophthalmopathy. Pregnant or lactating patients were excluded, as were those with uncontrolled infection or other autoimmune disease. The diagnoses drew upon clinical symptoms, serum thyroxine and TRAb, thyroid ultrasound and orbital computed tomography. General study points: Researchers found most expanded thyroid clonotypes above 0.001 in blood as well.

Material: blood. The sequence came from a woman in her twenties or thirties with Graves' ophthalmopathy.

The chain's CDR3 is CASSQGWDSPLHF. The CDR3 region has the DNA TGTGCCAGCAGCCAAGGATGGGATTCACCCCTCCACTTT. The rearrangement joins TRBV3-1 to TRBJ1-6; no reliable D call. Trimming pared 1 base from V and 8 bases from J, leaving 6 bases between. Germline loops: CDR1 LGHDT, CDR2 YNNKEL (reference sequence). The CDR3 runs to 13 residues.